The source of this T cell receptor (beta chain) is a study of STAT3 mutations in large granular lymphocyte leukemia. General study findings and limits: Every T-cell large granular lymphocyte leukemia patient had at least one immunodominant TCR beta clonotype.

Germline loops: CDR1 PRHDT, CDR2 FYEKMQ (reference sequence). V dropped 9 bases and J dropped 1 base, with 11 bases sitting between them. The CDR3 length is 13 residues. Some clones are missing from TCRdb's copy, which holds only in-frame ones; the method was immunoSEQ multiplex PCR. The sample includes tens of thousands of clones, 80% to 90% of them seen just once. With respect to this clone: What it recognizes is unknown.

This TCR came from a human donor with T large granular lymphocyte leukemia. Some clones in this sample may be carry-over from other donors' samples. The chain has TRBV13 and TRBJ2-3; no clear D. Sequencing was performed on PBMCs. The DNA for the CDR3 is TGTGCCAGTGGTATACCCGGCACAGATACGCAGTATTTT. Translating gives CASGIPGTDTQYF.